A single sample is the source of the 11 T cell receptor beta chains below, sequenced in a study of identical twins. TCRdb re-analysed the 5' RACE reads in MiXCR, keeping a single row per CDR3 protein. The repertoire holds 350,000 to 500,000 distinct CDR3 sequences, about 18% seen once, with 9% to 15% in the top ten. The sample was naive T cells sorted from blood. All receptors come from a man aged 50-59 years in good health.

This clonotype was detected many times. The V call is TRBV4-3, the J call TRBJ1-6; D is uncertain. Looked up from germline, CDR1 is LGHNA and CDR2 is YSLEER. V lost 1 base, J lost 0 bases, and 7 bases lay in between. This CDR3 has 16 residues. The CDR3 DNA follows: TGCGCCAGCAGCCAAGGACGGAGCTCCTATAATTCACCCCTCCACTTT. Protein: CASSQGRSSYNSPLHF.

This clonotype has just a few counts. This chain joins TRBV6-2 or TRBV6-3 and TRBJ2-2, with 7 positions matching TRBD1. There are 16 residues in the CDR3. Germline loops: CDR1 MNHEY, CDR2 SVGEGT. V lost 4 bases and J lost 0; bases outside the gene matches: 5. Here the CDR3 DNA reads TGTGCCAGCAGTTCATGGGACAGAACGAACACCGGGGAGCTGTTTTTT. Its translation is CASSSWDRTNTGELFF.

The V and J genes are TRBV5-6 and TRBJ1-1, with D tentatively TRBD1 (5 bases). V was shortened by 4 bases and J by 1 base, with 14 bases between the two germline ends. The CDR3 has 15 residues. Per germline, CDR1 SGHDT and CDR2 YYEEEE. This CDR3 reads CASSRRSTGNTEAFF. DNA of the CDR3: TGTGCCAGCAGCCGAAGGAGTACAGGGAACACTGAAGCTTTCTTT.

V usage is TRBV20-1 and J usage is TRBJ2-6; the match to TRBD1 covers 9 bases. Germline V gene lookup returns CDR1 DFQATT and CDR2 SNEGSKA (reference sequence). The V segment lost 5 bases and the J segment 3 bases; nucleotides outside the gene matches: 14. This CDR3 contains 18 residues. The CDR3 protein is CSADTRDRDSGGANVLTF. CDR3 bases: TGCAGTGCTGATACCCGGGACAGGGATTCTGGTGGGGCCAACGTCCTGACTTTC.

This clonotype was found a few times. The chain has TRBV7-8 and TRBJ2-1; tentatively, D is TRBD2 (5 bases). CDR3 length: 14 residues. V lost 7 bases to trimming and J lost 1 base, with 11 bases between them. The germline V gene has CDR1 SGHVS and CDR2 FQNEAQ. DNA of the CDR3: TGTGCCAGCAAAGCGGAGCCTTCCTACAATGAGCAGTTCTTC. Amino acids: CASKAEPSYNEQFF.

There are a few counts of this clonotype. This sequence joins TRBV19 and TRBJ2-1; 7 positions agree with TRBD1. The V gene's germline CDR1 is LNHDA and CDR2 SQIVND (reference sequence). This CDR3 has 14 amino acids. V shed 3 bases, J shed 8 bases, and the junction held 7 bases outside the gene matches. The CDR3 region is CASSIRQGSDEQFF. The CDR3 nucleotides are TGTGCCAGTAGTATCCGACAGGGTAGCGATGAGCAGTTCTTC.

At least ten counts were recorded for this clonotype. The chain recombines TRBV7-9 with TRBJ2-7; no definite D call. The CDR3 is made up of 12 amino acids. V gave up 5 bases and J gave up 4 bases, with 9 bases separating them. Germline values: CDR1 SEHNR, CDR2 FQNEAQ (reference sequence). CDR3 sequence reads: CASSPPAYEQYF. The CDR3 DNA is TGTGCCAGCAGCCCGCCAGCGTACGAGCAGTACTTC.

The chain carries TRBV5-4 and TRBJ2-1; the D is unclear. CDR1 and CDR2 (germline): SGHNT, YYREEE (reference sequence). The CDR3 is 13 amino acids. The V end lost 0 bases, the J end lost 10 bases, and 11 bases lay between the germline ends. DNA for the CDR3: TGTGCCAGCAGCTTGGACCGGAGTGGCGAGCAGTTCTTC. It yields the protein CASSLDRSGEQFF. The whole variable domain, filled in from reference TRBV5-4 and TRBJ2-1, reads ETGVTQSPTHLIKTRGQQVTLRCSSQSGHNTVSWYQQALGQGPQFIFQYYREEENGRGNFPPRFSGLQFPNYSSELNVNALELDDSALYLCASSLDRSGEQFFGPGTRLTVL.

This clonotype showed up many times. The chain uses TRBV29-1 and TRBJ2-7; possibly TRBD1 or TRBD2 for D (5 bases each). Trimming shortened V by 0 bases and J by 6 bases, and 27 bases separated the two germline ends. Germline CDR1 SQVTM, CDR2 ANQGSEA. The CDR3 covers 18 residues. CDR3 residues: CSVEEWARTGSEGSEQYF. CDR3 coding DNA: TGCAGCGTTGAAGAGTGGGCCCGAACAGGTTCTGAGGGCTCCGAGCAGTACTTC.

This clonotype was seen ten or more times. V usage is TRBV12-3 or TRBV12-4 and J usage is TRBJ2-7; the D gene is possibly TRBD2 (7 bases). This CDR3 region has 15 residues. V was pared by 2 bases and J by 4 bases, with 15 bases between. CDR3 amino acids: CASSLNPGGPYEQYF. The CDR3, as DNA: TGTGCCAGCAGTTTAAACCCCGGGGGGCCATACGAGCAGTACTTC.

The chain joins TRBV5-6 to TRBJ2-5, with D maybe TRBD2 (6 bases). Trimming removed 2 bases from V and 7 bases from J, with 21 bases in between. CDR1 is SGHDT and CDR2 is YYEEEE in the germline V gene. The CDR3 runs 16 residues. For the CDR3, the DNA is TGTGCCAGCAGCTTACTTCTAATCCAGCGGAGGGGGACCCAGTACTTC. Protein product: CASSLLLIQRRGTQYF.